The sequence of this T cell receptor (beta chain) was determined in a study of shared clonotypes between healthy human individuals. The assay ran at deep level. Authors' methods: Without quality scores, immunoSEQ junctional reads could not be filtered like full-length reads. The table came from immunoSEQ multiplex PCR; TCRdb's copy has only in-frame clones and leaves some out. The D gene and trimming were derived from the DNA, and the V and J assignments and clone size from that table. The table lists roughly 680,000 clones, about two thirds of them singletons, with around 1.7% in the top ten. Study-wide findings and caveats: Estimated richness values were generally larger in naive subsets than in memory subsets.

On this clone itself: Its target is not known.

Donors, without exception, were Caucasian adults residing in Nashville, Tennessee. The CDR3 is made up of 14 amino acids. Germline values: CDR1 KGHSH, CDR2 LQKENI. V lost 2 bases and J lost 2, with 9 bases in between. Sequencing input: memory CD4+ T cells sorted from blood. Noted subset: CD45RA-negative fraction. The TCR was taken from a woman aged 25 to 39 in good health. This rearrangement joins TRBV18 to TRBJ1-2; D gene uncertain. CDR3 protein: CASSPEAGNYGYTF. DNA for the CDR3: TGTGCCAGCTCACCAGAGGCGGGGAACTATGGCTACACCTTC.